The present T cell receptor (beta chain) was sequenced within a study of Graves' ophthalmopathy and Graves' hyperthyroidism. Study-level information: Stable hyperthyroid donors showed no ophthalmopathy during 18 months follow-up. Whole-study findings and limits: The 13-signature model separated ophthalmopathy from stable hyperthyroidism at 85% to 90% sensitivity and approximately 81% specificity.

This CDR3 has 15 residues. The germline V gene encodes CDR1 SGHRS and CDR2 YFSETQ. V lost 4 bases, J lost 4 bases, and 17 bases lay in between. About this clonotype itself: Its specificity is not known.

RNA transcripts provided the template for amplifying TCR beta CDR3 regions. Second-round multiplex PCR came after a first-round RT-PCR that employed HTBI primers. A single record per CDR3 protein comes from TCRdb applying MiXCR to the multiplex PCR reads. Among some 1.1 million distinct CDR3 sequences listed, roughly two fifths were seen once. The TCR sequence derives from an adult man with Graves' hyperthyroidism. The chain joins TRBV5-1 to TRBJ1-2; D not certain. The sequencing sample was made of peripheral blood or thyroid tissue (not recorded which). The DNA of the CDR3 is TGCGCCAGCAGCCCCACCGCAGGAGGTGGCTATGGCTACACCTTC. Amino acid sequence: CASSPTAGGGYGYTF. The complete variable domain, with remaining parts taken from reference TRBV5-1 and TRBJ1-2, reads KAGVTQTPRYLIKTRGQQVTLSCSPISGHRSVSWYQQTPGQGLQFLFEYFSETQRNKGNFPGRFSGRQFSNSRSEMNVSTLELGDSALYLCASSPTAGGGYGYTFGSGTRLTVV.